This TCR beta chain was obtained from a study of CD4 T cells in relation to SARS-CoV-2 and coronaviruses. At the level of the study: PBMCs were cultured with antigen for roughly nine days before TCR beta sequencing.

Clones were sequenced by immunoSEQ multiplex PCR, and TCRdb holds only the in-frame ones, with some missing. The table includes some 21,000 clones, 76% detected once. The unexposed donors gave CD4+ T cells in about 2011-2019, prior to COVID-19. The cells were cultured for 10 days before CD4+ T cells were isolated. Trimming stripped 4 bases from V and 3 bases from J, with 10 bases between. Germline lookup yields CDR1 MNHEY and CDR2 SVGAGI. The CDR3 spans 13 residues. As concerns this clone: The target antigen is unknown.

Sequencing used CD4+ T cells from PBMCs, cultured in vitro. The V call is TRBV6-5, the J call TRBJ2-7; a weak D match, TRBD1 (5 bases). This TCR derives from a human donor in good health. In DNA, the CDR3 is TGTGCCAGCAGTTTAAGGGGCGGCTACGAGCAGTACTTC. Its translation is CASSLRGGYEQYF.